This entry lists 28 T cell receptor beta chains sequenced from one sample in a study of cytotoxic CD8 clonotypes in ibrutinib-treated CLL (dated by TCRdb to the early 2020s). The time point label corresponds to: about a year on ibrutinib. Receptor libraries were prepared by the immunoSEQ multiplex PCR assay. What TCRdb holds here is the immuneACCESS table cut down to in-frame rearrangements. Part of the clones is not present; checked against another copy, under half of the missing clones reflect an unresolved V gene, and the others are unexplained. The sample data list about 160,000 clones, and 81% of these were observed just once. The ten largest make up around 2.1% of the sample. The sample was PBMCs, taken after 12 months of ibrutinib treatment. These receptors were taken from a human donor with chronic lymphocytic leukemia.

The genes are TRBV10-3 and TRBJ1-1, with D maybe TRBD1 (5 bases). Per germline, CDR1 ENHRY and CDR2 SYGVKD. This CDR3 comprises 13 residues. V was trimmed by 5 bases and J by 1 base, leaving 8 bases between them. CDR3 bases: TGTGCCATCAGTAAAGGACAGAACACTGAAGCTTTCTTT. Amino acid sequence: CAISKGQNTEAFF.

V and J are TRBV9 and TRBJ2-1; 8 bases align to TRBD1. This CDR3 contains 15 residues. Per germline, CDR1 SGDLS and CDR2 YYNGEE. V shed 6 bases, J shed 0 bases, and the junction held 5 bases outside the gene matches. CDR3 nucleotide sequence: TGTGCCAGCAACCGACAGGGGAGCTCCTACAATGAGCAGTTCTTC. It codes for CASNRQGSSYNEQFF.

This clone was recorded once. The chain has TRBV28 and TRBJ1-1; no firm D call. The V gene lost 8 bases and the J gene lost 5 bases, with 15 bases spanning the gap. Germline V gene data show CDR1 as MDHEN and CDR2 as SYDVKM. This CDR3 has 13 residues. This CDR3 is CASAFGGITEAFF. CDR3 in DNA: TGTGCCAGCGCTTTCGGAGGGATTACTGAAGCTTTCTTT.

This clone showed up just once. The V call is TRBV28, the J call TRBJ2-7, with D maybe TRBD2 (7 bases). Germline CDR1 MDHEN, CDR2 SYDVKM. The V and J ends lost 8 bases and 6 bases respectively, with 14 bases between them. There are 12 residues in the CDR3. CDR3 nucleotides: TGTGCCAGCTGCCGGGGGGCCCTCGAGCAGTACTTC. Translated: CASCRGALEQYF.

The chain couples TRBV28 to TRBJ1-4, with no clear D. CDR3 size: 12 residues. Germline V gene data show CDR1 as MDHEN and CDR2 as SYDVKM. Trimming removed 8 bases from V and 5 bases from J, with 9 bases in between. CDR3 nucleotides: TGTGCCAGCGCCCGCGGGAATGAAAAACTGTTTTTT. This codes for CASARGNEKLFF.

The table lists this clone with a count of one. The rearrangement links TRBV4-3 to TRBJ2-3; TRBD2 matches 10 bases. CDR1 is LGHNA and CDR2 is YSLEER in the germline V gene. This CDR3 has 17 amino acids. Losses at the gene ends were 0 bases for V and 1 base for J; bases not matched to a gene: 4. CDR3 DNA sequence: TGCGCCAGCAGCCAAGATTTAACTAGCGGGGGCACAGATACGCAGTATTTT. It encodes CASSQDLTSGGTDTQYF.

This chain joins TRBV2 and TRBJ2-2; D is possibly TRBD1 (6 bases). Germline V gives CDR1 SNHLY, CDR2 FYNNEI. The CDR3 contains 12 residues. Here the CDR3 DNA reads TGTGTCAGGGGATGGGACACCGGGGAGCTGTTTTTT. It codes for CVRGWDTGELFF. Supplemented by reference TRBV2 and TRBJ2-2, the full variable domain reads EPEVTQTPSHQVTQMGQEVILRCVPISNHLYFYWYRQILGQKVEFLVSFYNNEISEKSEIFDDQFSVERPDGSNFTLKIRSTKLEDSAMYFCVRGWDTGELFFGEGSRLTVL.

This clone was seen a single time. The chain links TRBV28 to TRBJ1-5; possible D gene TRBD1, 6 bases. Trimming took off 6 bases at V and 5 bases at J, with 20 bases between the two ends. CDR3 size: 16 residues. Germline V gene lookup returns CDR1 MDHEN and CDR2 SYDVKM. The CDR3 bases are TGTGCCAGCAGCTCAAACAGGGTATGGGCCGATCAGCCCCAGCATTTT. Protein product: CASSSNRVWADQPQHF.

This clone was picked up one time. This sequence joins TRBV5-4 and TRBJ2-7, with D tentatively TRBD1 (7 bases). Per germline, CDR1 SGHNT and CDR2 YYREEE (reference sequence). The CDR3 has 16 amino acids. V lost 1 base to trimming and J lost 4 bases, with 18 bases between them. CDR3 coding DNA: TGTGCCAGCAGCTTGAAGGGGAACAGGGGAGGTTACGAGCAGTACTTC. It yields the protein CASSLKGNRGGYEQYF.

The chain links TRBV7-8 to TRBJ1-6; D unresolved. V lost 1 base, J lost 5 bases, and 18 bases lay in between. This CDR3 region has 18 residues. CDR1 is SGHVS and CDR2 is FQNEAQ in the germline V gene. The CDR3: CASSLGVAARQHNSPLHF. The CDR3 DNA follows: TGTGCCAGCAGCTTAGGAGTCGCAGCCCGCCAACATAATTCACCCCTCCACTTT. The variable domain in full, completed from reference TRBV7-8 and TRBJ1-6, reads GAGVSQSPRYKVAKRGQDVALRCDPISGHVSLFWYQQALGQGPEFLTYFQNEAQLDKSGLPSDRFFAERPEGSVSTLKIQRTQQEDSAVYLCASSLGVAARQHNSPLHFGNGTRLTVT.

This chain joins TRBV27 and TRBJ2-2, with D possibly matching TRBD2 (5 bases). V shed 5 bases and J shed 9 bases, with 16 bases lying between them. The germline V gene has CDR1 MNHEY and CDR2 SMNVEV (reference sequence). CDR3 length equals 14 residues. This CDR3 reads CASSTNSGYRELFF. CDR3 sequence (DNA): TGTGCCAGCAGTACTAACTCGGGGTACCGGGAGCTGTTTTTT.

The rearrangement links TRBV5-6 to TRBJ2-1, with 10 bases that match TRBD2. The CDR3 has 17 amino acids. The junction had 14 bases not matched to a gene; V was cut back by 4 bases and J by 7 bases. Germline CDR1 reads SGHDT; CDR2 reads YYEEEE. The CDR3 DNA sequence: TGTGCCAGCAGCGTAAGGACTAGCGGATTCCCAAGGAATGAGCAGTTCTTC. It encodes CASSVRTSGFPRNEQFF.

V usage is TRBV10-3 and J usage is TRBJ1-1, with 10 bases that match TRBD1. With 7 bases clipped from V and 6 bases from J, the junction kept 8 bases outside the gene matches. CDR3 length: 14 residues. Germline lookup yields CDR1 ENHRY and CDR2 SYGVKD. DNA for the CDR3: TGTGCCATCACCCAGAGGGACAGGGGATCTGAAGCTTTCTTT. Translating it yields CAITQRDRGSEAFF.

The CDR3 bases are TGTGCCAGCAGCTTATCTTCAGTGAACACTGAAGCTTTCTTT. This translates into CASSLSSVNTEAFF. This rearrangement joins TRBV11-2 to TRBJ1-1; D remains ambiguous. Germline CDR1 reads SGHAT; CDR2 reads FQNNGV. The V and J ends lost 2 bases and 0 bases respectively, with 7 bases between them. The CDR3 is 14 amino acids.

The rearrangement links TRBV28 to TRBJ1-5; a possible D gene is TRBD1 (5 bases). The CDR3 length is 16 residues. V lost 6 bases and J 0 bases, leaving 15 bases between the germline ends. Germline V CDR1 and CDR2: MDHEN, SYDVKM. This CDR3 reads CASSRTGLYSNQPQHF. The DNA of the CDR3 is TGTGCCAGCAGCCGAACGGGACTGTATAGCAATCAGCCCCAGCATTTT.

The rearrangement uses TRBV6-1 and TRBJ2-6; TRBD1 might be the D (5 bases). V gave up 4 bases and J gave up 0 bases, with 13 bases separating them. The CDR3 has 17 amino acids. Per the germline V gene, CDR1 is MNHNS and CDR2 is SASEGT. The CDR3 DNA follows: TGTGCCAGCAGTGCTAGACAGTCCTTCTCTGGGGCCAACGTCCTGACTTTC. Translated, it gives CASSARQSFSGANVLTF.

CDR3 protein: CASSPDIMGSTETQYF. CDR3 DNA sequence: TGTGCCAGCTCACCTGACATAATGGGGTCAACGGAGACCCAGTACTTC. The chain is built from TRBV18 and TRBJ2-5; D unresolved. CDR3 length: 16 residues. V was cut by 3 bases and J by 5 bases, with 19 bases left in between. CDR1 and CDR2 (germline): KGHSH, LQKENI.

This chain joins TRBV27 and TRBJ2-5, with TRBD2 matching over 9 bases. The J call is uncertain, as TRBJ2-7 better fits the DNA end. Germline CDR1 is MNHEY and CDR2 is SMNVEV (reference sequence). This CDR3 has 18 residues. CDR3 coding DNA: TGTGCCAGCAGTCGCGGGAGGGGAGGGAGTGGGGGTTCCTACGAGCAGTACTTC. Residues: CASSRGRGGSGGSYEQYF.

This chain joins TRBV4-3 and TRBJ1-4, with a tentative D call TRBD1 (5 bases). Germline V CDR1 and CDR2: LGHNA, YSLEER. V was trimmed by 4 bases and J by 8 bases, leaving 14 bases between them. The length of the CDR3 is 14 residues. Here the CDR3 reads CASSLMRGDEKLFF. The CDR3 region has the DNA TGCGCCAGCAGCCTCATGAGGGGTGACGAAAAACTGTTTTTT.

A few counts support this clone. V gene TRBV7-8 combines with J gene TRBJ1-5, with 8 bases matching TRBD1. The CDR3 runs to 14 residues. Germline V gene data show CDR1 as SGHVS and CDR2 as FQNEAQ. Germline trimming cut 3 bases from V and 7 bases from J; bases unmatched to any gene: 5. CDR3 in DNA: TGTGCCAGCAGCTTTGACAGGGGACAACAGCCCCAGCATTTT. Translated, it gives CASSFDRGQQPQHF.

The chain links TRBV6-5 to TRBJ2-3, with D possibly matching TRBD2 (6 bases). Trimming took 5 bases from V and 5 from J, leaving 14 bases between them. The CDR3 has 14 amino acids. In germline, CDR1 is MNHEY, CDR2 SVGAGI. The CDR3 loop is CASSESTSLDTQYF. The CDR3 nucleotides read TGTGCCAGCAGTGAATCGACTAGTCTAGATACGCAGTATTTT.

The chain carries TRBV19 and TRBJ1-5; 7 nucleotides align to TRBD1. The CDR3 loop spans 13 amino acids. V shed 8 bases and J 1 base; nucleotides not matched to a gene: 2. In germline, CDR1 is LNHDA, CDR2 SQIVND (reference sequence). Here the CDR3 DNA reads TGTGCCAGTGAGGGGGCGAGCAATCAGCCCCAGCATTTT. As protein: CASEGASNQPQHF.

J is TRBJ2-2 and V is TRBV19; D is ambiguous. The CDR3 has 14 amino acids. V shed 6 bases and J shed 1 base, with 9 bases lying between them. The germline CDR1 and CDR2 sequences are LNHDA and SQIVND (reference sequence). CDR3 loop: CASRPHENTGELFF. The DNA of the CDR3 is TGTGCCAGTAGACCCCACGAGAACACCGGGGAGCTGTTTTTT.

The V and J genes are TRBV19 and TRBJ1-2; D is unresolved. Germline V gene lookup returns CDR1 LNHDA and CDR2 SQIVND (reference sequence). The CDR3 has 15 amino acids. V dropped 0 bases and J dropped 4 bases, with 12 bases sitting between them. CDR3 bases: TGTGCCAGTAGTATAGATCGGAAATCCACCTATGGCTACACCTTC. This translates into CASSIDRKSTYGYTF.

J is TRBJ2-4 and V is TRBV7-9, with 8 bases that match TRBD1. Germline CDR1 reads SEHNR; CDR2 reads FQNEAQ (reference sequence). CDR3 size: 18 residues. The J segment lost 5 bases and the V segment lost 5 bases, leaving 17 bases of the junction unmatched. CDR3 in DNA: TGTGCCAGCAGCCGTGCCAGGACAGGGCTAAAGAGGGAAAACATTCAGTACTTC. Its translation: CASSRARTGLKRENIQYF.

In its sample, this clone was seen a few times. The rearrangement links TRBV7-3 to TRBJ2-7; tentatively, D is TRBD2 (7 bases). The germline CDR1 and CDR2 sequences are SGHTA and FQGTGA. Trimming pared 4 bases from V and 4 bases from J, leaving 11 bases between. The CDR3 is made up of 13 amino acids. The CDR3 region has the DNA TGTGCCAGCAGCTCCGAGGGGGGGTACGAGCAGTACTTC. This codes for CASSSEGGYEQYF.

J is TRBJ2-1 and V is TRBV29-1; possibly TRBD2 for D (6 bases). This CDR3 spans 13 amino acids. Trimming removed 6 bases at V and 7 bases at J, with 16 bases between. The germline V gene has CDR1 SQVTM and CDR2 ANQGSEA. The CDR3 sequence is CSVSPRAGNEQFF. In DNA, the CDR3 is TGCAGCGTCTCCCCACGGGCGGGGAATGAGCAGTTCTTC.

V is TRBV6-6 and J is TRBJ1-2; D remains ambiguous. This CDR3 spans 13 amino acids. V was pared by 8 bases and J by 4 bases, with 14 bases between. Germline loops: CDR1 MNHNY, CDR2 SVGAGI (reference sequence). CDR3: CASGTPAIYGYTF. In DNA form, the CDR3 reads TGTGCCAGCGGAACCCCTGCCATCTATGGCTACACCTTC.